A selection of T cell receptor beta chains follows, all from one sample in a study of OX40 agonist ivuxolimab in advanced cancers. Here immunoSEQ multiplex PCR was the method, and the copy in TCRdb shows in-frame clones only, minus some. Of more than 55,000 clones in the sample, around 83% were seen once. Sequences were derived from CD4+ or CD8+ T cells sorted from blood, sampled in a trial of the OX40 agonist ivuxolimab. The receptors originated from an adult with an advanced solid tumor such as melanoma, head and neck, liver or kidney cancer. The CDR3 runs from the conserved cysteine through the conserved F or W. D genes are given only for firm matches. The size entry is marked missing in some rows and otherwise reads once, few, many or a size class.

cdr3_nt | cdr3_aa | j_call | clone_size | v_call | d_call
TGTGCCAGCAGCTTATTCCCATGGGGGACATCGGAGTTCTTC | CASSLFPWGTSEFF | TRBJ2-1 | - | TRBV7-9 | -
TGTGCCAGCAGCTTAACGCTCCCTGGTGACACGCAGTATTTT | CASSLTLPGDTQYF | TRBJ2-3 | - | TRBV7-9 | -
TGTGCCAGTAGTAGTGGGGCCAACGTCCTGACTTTC | CASSSGANVLTF | TRBJ2-6 | - | TRBV19 | -
TGTGCCAGCAGCTTCAGGGGCGTCACTGAAGCTTTCTTT | CASSFRGVTEAFF | TRBJ1-1 | - | TRBV7-2 | -
TGTGCCAGCAGTATAGGGGGGCTGAAGGGCTACACCTTC | CASSIGGLKGYTF | TRBJ1-2 | few | TRBV28 | -
TGTGCCAGCAGTTACGGGCAGCTTAATGAAAAACTGTTTTTT | CASSYGQLNEKLFF | TRBJ1-4 | - | TRBV6-6 | -
TGTGCCAGCAGCTCTGGACTGGGGAACACTGAAGCTTTCTTT | CASSSGLGNTEAFF | TRBJ1-1 | - | TRBV7-6 | -
TGTGCCAGCAGCTCCCGGGAGACCCAGTACTTC | CASSSRETQYF | TRBJ2-5 | - | TRBV7-2 | -
TGTGCCAGCCGTACCGGGGGCCGCGGGCAGCCCCAGCATTTT | CASRTGGRGQPQHF | TRBJ1-5 | - | TRBV27 | -
TGTGCCAGCAGCTTACAGGCAGGGTCCGGAGATACGCAGTATTTT | CASSLQAGSGDTQYF | TRBJ2-3 | - | TRBV7-2 | -
TGCGCCAGCAGCCAAGACGGTGAAAAACTGTTTTTT | CASSQDGEKLFF | TRBJ1-4 | - | TRBV4-1 | -
TGTGCCAGCTCACCACTCATGGGACAGGGTGTCCACGAGCAGTACTTC | CASSPLMGQGVHEQYF | TRBJ2-7 | - | TRBV18 | TRBD1
TGTGCCAGCAGCTTAGAGGCAGGAACCTACGAGCAGTACTTC | CASSLEAGTYEQYF | TRBJ2-7 | - | TRBV11-3 | -